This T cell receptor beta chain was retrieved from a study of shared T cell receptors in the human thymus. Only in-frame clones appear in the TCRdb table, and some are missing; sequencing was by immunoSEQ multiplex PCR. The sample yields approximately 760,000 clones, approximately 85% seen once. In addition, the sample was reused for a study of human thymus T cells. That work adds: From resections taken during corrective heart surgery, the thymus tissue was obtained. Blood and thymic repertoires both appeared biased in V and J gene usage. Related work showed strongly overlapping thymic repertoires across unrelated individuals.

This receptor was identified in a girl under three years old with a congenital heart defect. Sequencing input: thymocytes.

This chain's CDR3 is CSVQGARGYTF. The CDR3 coding sequence is TGCAGCGTCCAGGGGGCGCGGGGCTACACCTTC. This chain joins TRBV29-1 and TRBJ1-2, with 8 bases identical to TRBD1. Germline lookup yields CDR1 SQVTM and CDR2 ANQGSEA. With 6 bases clipped from V and 8 bases from J, the junction kept 5 bases outside the gene matches. CDR3 length: 11 amino acids.